The clone carrying this T cell receptor beta chain was seen more than once but under ten times. The antigen is unknown. This CDR3 has 14 residues. Deletions cut 6 bases from V and 5 bases from J, with 14 bases between. The data were obtained in a study of response to subunit inactivated influenza vaccine. TCRdb re-analysed the RT-PCR reads in MiXCR, keeping a single row per CDR3 protein. The sample has hundreds of thousands of distinct CDR3 sequences; around 13% are singletons. Overall study findings and caveats: The authors suggested that few new T cells are recruited per seasonal influenza vaccination.

The source was PBMCs from blood, collected approximately 15 days before vaccination. The source of this sequence is a man aged 50-60 years who received an inactivated influenza vaccine. The chain joins TRBV12-3 or TRBV12-4 to TRBJ2-1; TRBD1 or TRBD2 may be the D gene (5 bases each). The CDR3 sequence: CASRDRDQHNEQFF. CDR3 nucleotides: TGTGCCAGCAGGGACCGGGACCAACACAATGAGCAGTTCTTC.